The 2 T cell receptor beta chains below were found in one sample sequenced in a study of blood T cell repertoires in COVID-19. Measured with immunoSEQ multiplex PCR; TCRdb has only the in-frame clones, and not every one. The table lists 100,000 or so clones, over 80% of them singletons. The specimen sequenced was peripheral blood. The receptors come from a woman aged 45-65 years in a cohort sampled during active COVID-19.

V usage is TRBV3-1 (or the pseudogene TRBV3-2) and J usage is TRBJ1-5, with TRBD1 as a possible D gene (5 bases). Trimming cost V 3 bases and J 9 bases, with 6 bases left between them. The germline V gene encodes CDR1 LGHDT and CDR2 YNNKEL (reference sequence). This CDR3 has 11 residues. Written as DNA, the CDR3 is TGTGCCAGCAGCCAGGGGGGGCCCCAGCATTTT. It translates to CASSQGGPQHF.

The J gene is TRBJ1-2, the V gene TRBV10-3; TRBD1 agrees at 9 bases. Germline V CDR1 and CDR2: ENHRY, SYGVKD. The CDR3 has 15 amino acids. V shed 0 bases and J 5 bases; nucleotides not matched to a gene: 4. As DNA, the CDR3 is TGTGCCATCAGTGAGTCGGACAGGGGAAGGTATGGCTACACCTTC. Translation gives CAISESDRGRYGYTF.